This is a list of T cell receptor beta chains from one sample in a study of blood T cell repertoires in COVID-19. Only in-frame clones appear in the TCRdb table, and some are missing; sequencing was by immunoSEQ multiplex PCR. This sample has about 280,000 clones, with approximately 85% found just once. The sample taken for sequencing was peripheral blood. Receptors originate from a woman aged 70-85 years with acute or convalescent COVID-19. CDR3s include the opening cysteine and the closing phenylalanine or tryptophan. Fields, in order: V gene, D gene, J gene, clone size, CDR3 protein, CDR3 DNA. D genes are given only for firm matches. Not every row has a clone size; where given, it reads once, few, many or a size class.

V gene: TRBV18
D gene: -
J gene: TRBJ2-5
clone size: -
CDR3 protein: CASSAGLEGETQYF
CDR3 DNA: TGTGCCAGCTCAGCGGGACTTGAGGGGGAGACCCAGTACTTC

V gene: TRBV7-9
D gene: -
J gene: TRBJ1-4
clone size: -
CDR3 protein: CASSWGTYNEKLFF
CDR3 DNA: TGTGCCAGCAGCTGGGGGACATATAATGAAAAACTGTTTTTT

V gene: TRBV10-3
D gene: TRBD2
J gene: TRBJ2-1
clone size: -
CDR3 protein: CAISSGGLSYNEQFF
CDR3 DNA: TGTGCCATCAGTAGCGGGGGCCTCTCCTACAATGAGCAGTTCTTC

V gene: TRBV2
D gene: -
J gene: TRBJ1-5
clone size: -
CDR3 protein: CASSPGPFQPQHF
CDR3 DNA: TGTGCCAGCAGCCCGGGTCCTTTTCAGCCCCAGCATTTT

V gene: TRBV7-9
D gene: TRBD1
J gene: TRBJ1-1
clone size: few
CDR3 protein: CASSLVRGHTEAFF
CDR3 DNA: TGTGCCAGCAGCTTAGTTAGGGGGCACACTGAAGCTTTCTTT

V gene: TRBV5-6
D gene: -
J gene: TRBJ1-1
clone size: -
CDR3 protein: CASTLGGVRLNTEAFF
CDR3 DNA: TGTGCCAGCACTCTAGGAGGGGTACGTCTGAACACTGAAGCTTTCTTT

V gene: TRBV19
D gene: -
J gene: TRBJ1-6
clone size: -
CDR3 protein: CASSPNRHNSPLHF
CDR3 DNA: TGTGCCAGTAGTCCCAACAGACACAATTCACCCCTCCACTTT

V gene: TRBV14
D gene: -
J gene: TRBJ1-1
clone size: -
CDR3 protein: CASGNSLYNTEAFF
CDR3 DNA: TGTGCCAGCGGAAACAGCCTCTACAACACTGAAGCTTTCTTT

V gene: TRBV5-4
D gene: -
J gene: TRBJ2-6
clone size: -
CDR3 protein: CASSSPGGARTSGANVLTF
CDR3 DNA: TGTGCCAGCAGCTCACCTGGGGGGGCCCGAACCTCTGGGGCCAACGTCCTGACTTTC

V gene: TRBV5-5
D gene: -
J gene: TRBJ1-2
clone size: -
CDR3 protein: CASSYRGYGYTF
CDR3 DNA: TGTGCCAGCAGTTATCGGGGCTATGGCTACACCTTC